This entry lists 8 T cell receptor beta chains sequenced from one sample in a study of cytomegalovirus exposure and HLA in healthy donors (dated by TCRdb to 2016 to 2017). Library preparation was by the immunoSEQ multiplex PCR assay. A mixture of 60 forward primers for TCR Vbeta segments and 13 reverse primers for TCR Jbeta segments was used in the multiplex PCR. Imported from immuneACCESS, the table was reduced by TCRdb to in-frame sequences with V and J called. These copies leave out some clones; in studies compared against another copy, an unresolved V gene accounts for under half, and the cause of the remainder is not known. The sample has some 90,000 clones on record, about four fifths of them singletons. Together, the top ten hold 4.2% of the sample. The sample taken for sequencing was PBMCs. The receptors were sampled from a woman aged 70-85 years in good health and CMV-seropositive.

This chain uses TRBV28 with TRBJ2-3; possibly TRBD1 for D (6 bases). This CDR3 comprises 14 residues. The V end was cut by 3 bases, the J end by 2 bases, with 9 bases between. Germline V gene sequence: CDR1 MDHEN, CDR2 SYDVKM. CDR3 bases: TGTGCCAGCAGTTTTAGGGGGAACACAGATACGCAGTATTTT. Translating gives CASSFRGNTDTQYF.

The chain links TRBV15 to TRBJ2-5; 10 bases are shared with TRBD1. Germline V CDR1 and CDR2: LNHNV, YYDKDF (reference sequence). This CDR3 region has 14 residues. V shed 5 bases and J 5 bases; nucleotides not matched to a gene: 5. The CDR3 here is CATSRDRGGETQYF. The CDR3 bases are TGTGCCACCAGCCGGGACAGGGGTGGGGAGACCCAGTACTTC.

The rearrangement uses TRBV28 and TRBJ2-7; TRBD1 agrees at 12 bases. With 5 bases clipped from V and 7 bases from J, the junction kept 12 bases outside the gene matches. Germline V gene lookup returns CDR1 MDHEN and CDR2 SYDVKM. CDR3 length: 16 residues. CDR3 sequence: CASSIPRDRGLREQYF. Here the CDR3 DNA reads TGTGCCAGCAGTATCCCCCGGGACAGGGGGCTTCGGGAGCAGTACTTC.

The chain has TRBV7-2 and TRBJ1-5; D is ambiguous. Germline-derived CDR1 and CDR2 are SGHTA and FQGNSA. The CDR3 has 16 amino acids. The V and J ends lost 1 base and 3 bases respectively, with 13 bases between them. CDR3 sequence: CASSLELAGINQPQHF. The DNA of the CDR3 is TGTGCCAGCAGCTTAGAGTTAGCGGGGATCAATCAGCCCCAGCATTTT.

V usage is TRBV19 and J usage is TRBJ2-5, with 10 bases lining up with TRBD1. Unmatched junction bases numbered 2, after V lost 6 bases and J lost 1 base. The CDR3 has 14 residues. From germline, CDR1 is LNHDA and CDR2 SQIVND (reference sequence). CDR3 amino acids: CASRGDRGQETQYF. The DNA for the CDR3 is TGTGCCAGTAGAGGGGACAGGGGCCAAGAGACCCAGTACTTC. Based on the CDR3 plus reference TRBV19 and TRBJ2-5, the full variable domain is DGGITQSPKYLFRKEGQNVTLSCEQNLNHDAMYWYRQDPGQGLRLIYYSQIVNDFQKGDIAEGYSVSREKKESFPLTVTSAQKNPTAFYLCASRGDRGQETQYFGPGTRLLVL.

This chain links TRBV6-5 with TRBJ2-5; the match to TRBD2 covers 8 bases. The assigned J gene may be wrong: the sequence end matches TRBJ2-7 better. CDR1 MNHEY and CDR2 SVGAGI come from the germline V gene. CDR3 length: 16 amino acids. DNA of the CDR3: TGTGCCAGCAGTTACAGTACCCGGGGGGGATCCTACGAGCAGTACTTC. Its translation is CASSYSTRGGSYEQYF.

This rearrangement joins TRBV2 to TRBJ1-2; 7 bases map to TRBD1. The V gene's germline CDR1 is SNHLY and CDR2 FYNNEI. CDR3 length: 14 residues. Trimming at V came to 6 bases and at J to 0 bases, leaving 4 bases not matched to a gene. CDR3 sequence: CASRKGQSNYGYTF. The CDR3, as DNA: TGTGCCAGCAGAAAGGGACAGTCTAACTATGGCTACACCTTC.

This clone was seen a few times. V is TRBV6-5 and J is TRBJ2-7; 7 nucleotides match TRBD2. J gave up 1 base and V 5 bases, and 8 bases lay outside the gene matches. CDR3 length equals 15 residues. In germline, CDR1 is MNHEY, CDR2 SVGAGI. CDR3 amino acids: CASSTAGGGSYEQYF. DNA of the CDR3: TGTGCCAGCAGTACCGCCGGGGGAGGGTCCTACGAGCAGTACTTC.